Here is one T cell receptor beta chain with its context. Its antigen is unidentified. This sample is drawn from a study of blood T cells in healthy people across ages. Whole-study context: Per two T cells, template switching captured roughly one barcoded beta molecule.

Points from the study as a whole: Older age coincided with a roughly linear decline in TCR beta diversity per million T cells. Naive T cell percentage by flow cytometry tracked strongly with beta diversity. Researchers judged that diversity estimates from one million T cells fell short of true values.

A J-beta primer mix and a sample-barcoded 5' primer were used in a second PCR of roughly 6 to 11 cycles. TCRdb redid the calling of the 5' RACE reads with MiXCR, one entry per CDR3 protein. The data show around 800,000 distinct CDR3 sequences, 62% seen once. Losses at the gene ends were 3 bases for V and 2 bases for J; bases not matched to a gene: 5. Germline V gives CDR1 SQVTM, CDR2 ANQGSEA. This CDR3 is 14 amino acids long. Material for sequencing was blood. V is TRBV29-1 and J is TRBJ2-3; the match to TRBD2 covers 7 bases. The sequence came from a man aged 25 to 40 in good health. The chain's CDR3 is CSVDLSGDTDTQYF. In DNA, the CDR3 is TGCAGCGTTGACTTAAGCGGGGACACAGATACGCAGTATTTT.